Sequencing of this T cell receptor beta chain was carried out in a study of beta chain features in type 1 diabetes. About the study: There was similarity between patients and healthy donors in age, gender and cell yields. The study's findings and limits: Cells expressing TCR highly could be over-represented by cDNA sequencing. Shortening that was moderate but significant affected the TCRB CDR3s of Type 1 diabetes patients in all four CD4+ subsets.

All of the isolated RNA was reverse transcribed, so expressed TCRB transcripts were sequenced. An average around 3.8 million reads came from naive, central memory and regulatory T cell samples. TCRdb's copy holds only in-frame clones and misses some; the assay was immunoSEQ multiplex PCR. The table includes 160,000 or so clones, about 8.3% detected once. Germline V lookup: CDR1 SSHAT, CDR2 FNYEAQ (reference sequence). The CDR3 is made up of 15 amino acids. CD4+ naive, central memory, regulatory and stem cell-like memory cells were sorted via CD45RO/CCR7/CD25/CD127/CD95/CD27. This clone was counted between two and nine times. What it binds is unknown. Germline and junction disagree at one end, which may indicate a read error.

The receptor was isolated from a woman aged 18-35 years with type 1 diabetes. Sequencing input: central memory CD4+ T cells from blood. This sequence joins TRBV7-7 and TRBJ2-3; 10 bases are shared with TRBD2. The CDR3 is CASSLGLAGTDTQYF. CDR3 bases: TGTGCTAGCAGCTTAGGACTAGCGGGCACAGATACGCAGTATTTT.